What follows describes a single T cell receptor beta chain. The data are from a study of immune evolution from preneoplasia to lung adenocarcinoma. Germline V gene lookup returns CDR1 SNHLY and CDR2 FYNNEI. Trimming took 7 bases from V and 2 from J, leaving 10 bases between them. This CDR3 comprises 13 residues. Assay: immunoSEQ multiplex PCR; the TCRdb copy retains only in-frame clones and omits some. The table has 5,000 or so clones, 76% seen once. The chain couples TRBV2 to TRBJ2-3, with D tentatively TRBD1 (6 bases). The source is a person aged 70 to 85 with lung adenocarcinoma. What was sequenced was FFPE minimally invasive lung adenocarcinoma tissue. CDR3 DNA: TGTGCCAGCAACAGGGTCGTCACAGATACGCAGTATTTT. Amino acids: CASNRVVTDTQYF.